This record looks at one T cell receptor beta chain sequence and its context. The Seattle site enrolled patients during active infection and followed them longitudinally. Germline CDR1 is SGHNT and CDR2 is YYREEE (reference sequence). Trimming removed 1 base from V and 2 bases from J, with 9 bases in between. The CDR3 totals 15 residues. Assay used: immunoSEQ multiplex PCR; TCRdb lists only in-frame clones, some missing. Of hundreds of thousands of clones listed, 88% are singletons. These data belong to a study of blood T cell repertoires in COVID-19. Study as a whole: Donors in the United States, Italy and Spain gave samples during acute or convalescent COVID-19.

The sample was peripheral blood. This receptor was taken from a woman in her 30s with COVID-19, enrolled during active disease. V and J are TRBV5-4 and TRBJ2-2; D unclear. The CDR3 here is CASSLQTTNTGELFF. The DNA for the CDR3 is TGTGCCAGCAGCTTGCAAACTACTAACACCGGGGAGCTGTTTTTT.